A single T cell receptor (beta chain) is shown here with its context. The data were obtained in a study of technical replicates of blood from a handful of donors. With 1 base clipped from V and 5 bases from J, the junction kept 5 bases outside the gene matches. The CDR3 consists of 15 residues. Germline V lookup: CDR1 MGHRA, CDR2 YSYEKL. Clones were read by immunoSEQ multiplex PCR, and TCRdb kept only the in-frame ones, dropping some. There are about 100,000 clones in the sample; about 96% occur only once, and 0.2% to 0.25% lies in the top ten. V is TRBV4-1 and J is TRBJ1-5; 7 bases align to TRBD1. Sequenced: T cells isolated from PBMCs. This clonotype originated in a human donor in good health. The chain's CDR3 is CASSQAGTVDQPQHF. CDR3 in DNA: TGCGCCAGCAGCCAAGCCGGGACAGTGGATCAGCCCCAGCATTTT.